This TCR beta chain was identified during a study of T cells in Graves' hyperthyroidism and ophthalmopathy. TCR beta CDR3 regions were amplified from RNA transcripts. When the TCR CDR3 underwent first-round RT-PCR, the HTBI primer set was used. TCRdb redid the calling of the multiplex PCR reads with MiXCR, one entry per CDR3 protein. The sample shows hundreds of thousands of distinct CDR3 sequences, under 15% of them seen only once. V was shortened by 0 bases and J by 4 bases, with 10 bases between the two germline ends. The CDR3 has 14 amino acids. CDR1 and CDR2 (germline): SGHNT, YYREEE (reference sequence). Regarding the study as a whole: Most expanded thyroid clonotypes above 0.001 also appeared in blood.

Note on this clonotype: Its antigen remains unknown.

Diagnoses rested on clinical symptoms, serum thyroxine and TRAb, thyroid ultrasound and orbital computed tomography. The specimen sequenced was blood. This TCR was recovered from a man between 18 and 35 years old with Graves' ophthalmopathy. The gene calls are TRBV5-4 and TRBJ2-5; D is unresolved. The CDR3 sequence is CASSLEGYTETQYF. Written as DNA, the CDR3 is TGTGCCAGCAGCTTGGAAGGGTATACAGAGACCCAGTACTTC.